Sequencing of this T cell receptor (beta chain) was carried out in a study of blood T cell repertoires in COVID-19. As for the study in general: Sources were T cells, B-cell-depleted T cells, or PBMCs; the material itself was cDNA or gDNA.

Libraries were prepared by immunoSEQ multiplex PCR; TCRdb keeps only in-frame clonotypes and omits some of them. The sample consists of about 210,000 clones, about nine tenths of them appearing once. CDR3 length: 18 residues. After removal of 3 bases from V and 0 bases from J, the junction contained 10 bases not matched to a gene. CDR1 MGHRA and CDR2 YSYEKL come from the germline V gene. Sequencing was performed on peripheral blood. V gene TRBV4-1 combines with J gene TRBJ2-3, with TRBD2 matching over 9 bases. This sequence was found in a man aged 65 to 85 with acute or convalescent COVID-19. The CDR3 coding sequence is TGCGCCAGCAGCCACCGACAGACTAGCGGAACTAGCACAGATACGCAGTATTTT. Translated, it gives CASSHRQTSGTSTDTQYF.